A single sample is the source of the 24 T cell receptor beta chains below, sequenced in a study of shared clonotypes between healthy human individuals. TCRdb keeps only in-frame clones here, not all; method: immunoSEQ multiplex PCR. This sample has about 2 million clones, with roughly 95% found just once. CD45RO-negative, CCR7-positively selected cells formed the naive CD8 fraction, excluding terminally differentiated effector memory CD45RA+ cells. The sequencing input was naive CD8+ T cells sorted from blood. Receptors were obtained from a man between 18 and 29 years old in good health.

This chain links TRBV5-6 with TRBJ2-3; D perhaps matches TRBD1 (6 bases). Germline V CDR1 and CDR2: SGHDT, YYEEEE. The V and J ends lost 2 bases and 4 bases respectively, with 14 bases between them. The length of the CDR3 is 15 residues. The DNA of the CDR3 is TGTGCCAGCAGCTTAGACCTTACAGGGCCAGATACGCAGTATTTT. Its protein product is CASSLDLTGPDTQYF.

This chain links TRBV6-1 with TRBJ2-5, with 10 bases matching TRBD1. Losses at the gene ends were 7 bases for V and 5 bases for J; bases not matched to a gene: 1. Germline V gene lookup returns CDR1 MNHNS and CDR2 SASEGT. The CDR3 has 12 amino acids. CDR3 loop: CASTGQGETQYF. CDR3 sequence (DNA): TGTGCCAGCACGGGACAGGGGGAGACCCAGTACTTC.

The chain is built from TRBV27 and TRBJ2-2; no clear D. The CDR3 has 13 residues. Per the germline V gene, CDR1 is MNHEY and CDR2 is SMNVEV (reference sequence). V dropped 3 bases and J dropped 1 base, with 3 bases sitting between them. The CDR3 loop reads CASSFWNTGELFF. The CDR3 coding sequence is TGTGCCAGCAGTTTTTGGAACACCGGGGAGCTGTTTTTT.

This clone was picked up a small number of times. The rearrangement joins TRBV30 to TRBJ1-1; 7 bases map to TRBD1. V dropped 4 bases and J dropped 6; count of bases not matched to a gene: 2. CDR3 length: 11 residues. CDR1 is GTSNPN and CDR2 is SVGIG in the germline V gene (reference sequence). CDR3 sequence reads: CAWTQGPEAFF. CDR3 bases: TGTGCCTGGACACAGGGGCCTGAAGCTTTCTTT. Filled out from reference TRBV30 and TRBJ1-1, the complete variable domain reads SQTIHQWPATLVQPVGSPLSLECTVEGTSNPNLYWYRQAAGRGLQLLFYSVGIGQISSEVPQNLSASRPQDRQFILSSKKLLLSDSGFYLCAWTQGPEAFFGQGTRLTVV.

The rearrangement joins TRBV19 to TRBJ1-6; 7 bases agree with TRBD1. Germline values: CDR1 LNHDA, CDR2 SQIVND (reference sequence). The CDR3 is made up of 15 amino acids. With 3 bases clipped from V and 4 bases from J, the junction kept 3 bases outside the gene matches. This CDR3 reads CASSIATGYNSPLHF. CDR3 DNA: TGTGCCAGTAGTATTGCGACAGGGTATAATTCACCCCTCCACTTT.

As concerns this clone: Other DNA sequences from this sample encode an identical CDR3 as well. The genes are TRBV7-9 and TRBJ2-3, with D unclear. Trimming shortened V by 5 bases and J by 6 bases, and 9 bases separated the two germline ends. In germline, CDR1 is SEHNR, CDR2 FQNEAQ (reference sequence). The CDR3 extends over 12 amino acids. CDR3 amino acids: CASSLGIDTQYF. The CDR3 DNA sequence: TGTGCCAGCAGCCTAGGGATTGATACGCAGTATTTT.

The chain employs TRBV19 and TRBJ1-5; a weak D match, TRBD1 (5 bases). Trimming removed 1 base at V and 3 bases at J, with 13 bases between. The CDR3 contains 16 residues. Looked up from germline, CDR1 is LNHDA and CDR2 is SQIVND (reference sequence). This chain's CDR3 is CASSIAYWGNNQPQHF. The CDR3 nucleotides read TGTGCCAGTAGTATAGCTTATTGGGGGAACAATCAGCCCCAGCATTTT.

The rearrangement joins TRBV9 to TRBJ2-1; D is tentatively TRBD1 or TRBD2 (5 bases each). V lost 0 bases and J lost 10, with 14 bases in between. Germline V gene sequence: CDR1 SGDLS, CDR2 YYNGEE. CDR3 length: 14 amino acids. CDR3 sequence: CASSVVVGVQEQFF. CDR3 bases: TGTGCCAGCAGCGTAGTAGTGGGGGTTCAGGAGCAGTTCTTC.

In this sample, this clone turned up a few times. CDR3 region: CASSMGEGNYGYTF. CDR3 bases: TGTGCCAGTAGTATGGGAGAAGGGAACTATGGCTACACCTTC. V gene TRBV19 combines with J gene TRBJ1-2; no reliable D call. The germline V and J ends were trimmed by 3 bases and 2 bases, with 10 bases remaining between them. The CDR3 runs 14 residues. The germline CDR1 and CDR2 sequences are LNHDA and SQIVND (reference sequence).

The chain is built from TRBV11-2 and TRBJ1-3; no firm D call. The CDR3 is made up of 13 amino acids. The germline V gene has CDR1 SGHAT and CDR2 FQNNGV. With 5 bases removed from V and 4 bases from J, the gap between germline ends came to 9 bases. CDR3 residues: CASSLKSGNTIYF. CDR3 DNA sequence: TGTGCCAGCAGCCTGAAGTCAGGAAACACCATATATTTT.

V gene TRBV5-1 combines with J gene TRBJ2-2; TRBD2 matches 8 bases. The CDR3 covers 15 residues. The germline gives CDR1 SGHRS, CDR2 YFSETQ. Trimming cost V 4 bases and J 3 bases; bases outside gene matches: 5. DNA for the CDR3: TGCGCCAGCAGCCCTTGGCGGGAGGACACCGGGGAGCTGTTTTTT. This gives the protein CASSPWREDTGELFF.

The rearrangement joins TRBV27 to TRBJ2-7; the match to TRBD2 covers 11 bases. CDR3 length: 14 amino acids. The V gene's germline CDR1 is MNHEY and CDR2 SMNVEV (reference sequence). V shed 6 bases, J shed 7 bases, and the junction held 8 bases outside the gene matches. The CDR3 sequence is CASSPGGLAVEQYF. CDR3 DNA sequence: TGTGCCAGCAGCCCAGGGGGACTAGCGGTGGAGCAGTACTTC.

This clone has just one count. The J gene is TRBJ2-7, the V gene TRBV5-4, with D possibly called TRBD1 or TRBD2 (5 bases each). V lost 0 bases to trimming and J lost 4 bases, with 11 bases between them. The CDR3 has 14 residues. Germline-derived CDR1 and CDR2 are SGHNT and YYREEE (reference sequence). CDR3 DNA: TGTGCCAGCAGCTTGGGGGACCAAGTTTACGAGCAGTACTTC. Its translation: CASSLGDQVYEQYF. Full variable domain (missing parts from reference TRBV5-4 and TRBJ2-7): ETGVTQSPTHLIKTRGQQVTLRCSSQSGHNTVSWYQQALGQGPQFIFQYYREEENGRGNFPPRFSGLQFPNYSSELNVNALELDDSALYLCASSLGDQVYEQYFGPGTRLTVT.

J is TRBJ1-4 and V is TRBV10-3, with a tentative D call TRBD1 (6 bases). The V gene's germline CDR1 is ENHRY and CDR2 SYGVKD. Between the trimmed V and J ends, which lost 0 bases and 4 bases, there was a span of 15 bases. The CDR3 consists of 17 residues. CDR3 region: CAISESPLGGVNEKLFF. CDR3 DNA sequence: TGTGCCATCAGTGAGTCCCCATTGGGGGGCGTTAATGAAAAACTGTTTTTT.

The rearrangement links TRBV28 to TRBJ2-2, with D maybe TRBD1 (7 bases). Germline CDR1 reads MDHEN; CDR2 reads SYDVKM. With 6 bases removed from V and 10 bases from J, the gap between germline ends came to 18 bases. CDR3 size: 14 residues. The CDR3 coding sequence is TGTGCCAGCAGGCAGGGGGGACGCTTCGTGGAGCTGTTTTTT. It codes for CASRQGGRFVELFF.

The chain joins TRBV4-3 to TRBJ2-1; 9 bases are a match to TRBD1. The CDR3 has 18 residues. The germline V gene has CDR1 LGHNA and CDR2 YSLEER. The ends lost 2 bases at V and 8 bases at J; junction bases unmatched: 16. CDR3 protein: CASSQWSVPGQGSHEQFF. CDR3 DNA: TGCGCCAGCAGCCAATGGTCGGTACCGGGACAGGGTAGCCATGAGCAGTTCTTC.

The rearrangement links TRBV9 to TRBJ2-1; tentatively, D is TRBD2 (6 bases). Trimming left V 3 bases short and J 4 bases short, with 11 bases between. The CDR3 spans 14 residues. From germline, CDR1 is SGDLS and CDR2 YYNGEE. The CDR3 nucleotides read TGTGCCAGCAGCGCTGATGGGGGGTACAATGAGCAGTTCTTC. It specifies CASSADGGYNEQFF.

The J gene is TRBJ1-2, the V gene TRBV2, with TRBD1 matching over 7 bases. Germline CDR1 reads SNHLY; CDR2 reads FYNNEI. The length of the CDR3 is 13 residues. With V trimmed by 5 bases and J by 8 bases, 8 bases remained unmatched. The CDR3 DNA is TGTGCCAGCAGTCCCATGGACAGGAGCGGCTACACCTTC. Its translation: CASSPMDRSGYTF.

The chain has TRBV12-5 and TRBJ2-1; no clear D gene. The CDR3 loop spans 14 amino acids. With 4 bases removed from V and 4 bases from J, the gap between germline ends came to 11 bases. Looked up from germline, CDR1 is LGHNT and CDR2 is FRNRAP. The CDR3: CASGSPQAYNEQFF. The CDR3 nucleotides read TGTGCTAGTGGTTCCCCGCAGGCGTACAATGAGCAGTTCTTC.

Worth noting for this clone: The identical CDR3 is also encoded by other nucleotide sequences in the sample. The chain couples TRBV6-5 to TRBJ2-7; D possibly matches TRBD1 or TRBD2 (5 bases each). This CDR3 has 14 amino acids. V lost 0 bases and J 2 bases, leaving 8 bases between the germline ends. The germline V gene encodes CDR1 MNHEY and CDR2 SVGAGI. The CDR3 bases are TGTGCCAGCAGTTACTCTGGGGGACCCTACGAGCAGTACTTC. Its translation is CASSYSGGPYEQYF.

This chain links TRBV4-1 with TRBJ1-3; D gene ambiguous. Per the germline V gene, CDR1 is MGHRA and CDR2 is YSYEKL. The CDR3 extends over 17 amino acids. Trimming cost V 4 bases and J 0 bases, with 16 bases left between them. This CDR3 reads CASSLMIGIYSGNTIYF. In nucleotides, the CDR3 is TGCGCCAGCAGCCTAATGATAGGAATTTACTCTGGAAACACCATATATTTT.

The chain uses TRBV5-4 and TRBJ1-2, with unresolved D. V was cut by 0 bases and J by 8 bases, with 20 bases left in between. Germline lookup yields CDR1 SGHNT and CDR2 YYREEE (reference sequence). The CDR3 length is 16 residues. The chain's CDR3 is CASSLGFIETQKGYTF. The CDR3 nucleotides read TGTGCCAGCAGCTTGGGTTTTATAGAGACACAGAAGGGCTACACCTTC.

J is TRBJ1-5 and V is TRBV6-6; 9 bases align to TRBD1. V lost 5 bases and J lost 7; bases outside the gene matches: 9. The CDR3 runs to 15 residues. Germline CDR1 and CDR2: MNHNY and SVGAGI (reference sequence). The CDR3 bases are TGTGCCAGCAGTACTATCGGGACAGGGTTGCAGCCCCAGCATTTT. Its translation: CASSTIGTGLQPQHF.

CDR3 DNA sequence: TGTGCCAGCAGTTTACAAGCGGGGGGCGGTACAGATACGCAGTATTTT. It is translated as CASSLQAGGGTDTQYF. The chain employs TRBV28 and TRBJ2-3, with TRBD2 identical over 9 bases. The germline V gene has CDR1 MDHEN and CDR2 SYDVKM. With 2 bases clipped from V and 3 bases from J, the junction kept 6 bases outside the gene matches. This CDR3 is 16 amino acids long.